This T cell receptor (beta chain) was retrieved from a study of blood T cell repertoires in COVID-19. Study-level background: Whether acute or convalescent, the COVID-19 samples came from the United States, Italy and Spain. PBMCs, B-cell-depleted T cells, or T cells provided the cDNA or gDNA that made up the material.

V was trimmed by 3 bases and J by 1 base, leaving 12 bases between them. The CDR3 length is 15 residues. Germline V lookup: CDR1 KGHSH, CDR2 LQKENI. The method was immunoSEQ multiplex PCR; TCRdb's version includes in-frame clones alone and lacks a portion of them. Among a few hundred thousand clones, approximately 90% were seen once, and the ten largest hold about 7%. This receptor was obtained from a woman in her 30s with COVID-19, enrolled during active disease. J is TRBJ1-1 and V is TRBV18, with D possibly being TRBD1 (6 bases). What was sequenced was peripheral blood. This CDR3 reads CASSPFRDTNTEAFF. DNA of the CDR3: TGTGCCAGCTCACCCTTCCGGGACACGAACACTGAAGCTTTCTTT.